A single sample gave rise to the 10 T cell receptor beta chains below, sequenced in a study of cytomegalovirus exposure and HLA in healthy donors. The PCR employed 60 Vbeta primers together with 13 Jbeta primers. The data were produced by immunoSEQ multiplex PCR, yet TCRdb's version contains in-frame clones alone and is incomplete. This repertoire comprises about 200,000 clones; its ten largest clones make up around 1.1%. Sample: PBMCs. Every receptor here comes from a girl aged 2 to 9 in good health and CMV-seropositive.

The rearrangement joins TRBV27 to TRBJ2-7; 12 nucleotides match TRBD2. After removal of 6 bases from V and 3 bases from J, the junction contained 9 bases not matched to a gene. Germline CDR1 is MNHEY and CDR2 is SMNVEV (reference sequence). This CDR3 is built from 16 residues. The CDR3 sequence is CASSSGLAGPIYEQYF. DNA for the CDR3: TGTGCCAGCAGCTCCGGACTAGCGGGGCCAATCTACGAGCAGTACTTC.

The CDR3 coding sequence is TGTGCCAGCTCCAAAGGGGAGGGCAGCTCCTACAATGAGCAGTTCTTC. Its translation is CASSKGEGSSYNEQFF. J is TRBJ2-1 and V is TRBV18; 7 nucleotides match TRBD2. J gave up 0 bases and V 6 bases, and 8 bases lay outside the gene matches. This CDR3 is 16 amino acids long. Germline V gene data show CDR1 as KGHSH and CDR2 as LQKENI. Based on the CDR3 plus reference TRBV18 and TRBJ2-1, the full variable domain is NAGVMQNPRHLVRRRGQEARLRCSPMKGHSHVYWYRQLPEEGLKFMVYLQKENIIDESGMPKERFSAEFPKEGPSILRIQQVVRGDSAAYFCASSKGEGSSYNEQFFGPGTRLTVL.

The genes are TRBV16 and TRBJ2-2; D call uncertain. Trimming shortened V by 0 bases and J by 0 bases, and 2 bases separated the two germline ends. The CDR3 length is 14 residues. The germline V gene encodes CDR1 KGHSY and CDR2 FQNENV. The CDR3 DNA reads as TGTGCCAGCAGCCAATCTACGAACACCGGGGAGCTGTTTTTT. Protein sequence: CASSQSTNTGELFF.

The V call is TRBV5-1, the J call TRBJ2-5, with 9 nucleotides matching TRBD2. V was pared by 0 bases and J by 3 bases, with 15 bases of the junction left unmatched. The CDR3 runs to 19 residues. Germline V lookup: CDR1 SGHRS, CDR2 YFSETQ. In DNA, the CDR3 is TGCGCCAGCAGCTTGGTGGGGGGACTCCTAGCGGGACGAGAAGAGACCCAGTACTTC. It translates to CASSLVGGLLAGREETQYF.

The chain carries TRBV7-9 and TRBJ2-1; 8 nucleotides line up with TRBD2. After removal of 1 base from V and 9 bases from J, the junction contained 8 bases not matched to a gene. This CDR3 is built from 15 residues. Germline CDR1 SEHNR, CDR2 FQNEAQ (reference sequence). CDR3 loop: CASSLVGRGGFEQFF. DNA of the CDR3: TGTGCCAGCAGCTTAGTCGGACGGGGGGGGTTTGAGCAGTTCTTC.

V and J are TRBV10-3 and TRBJ2-2; weak D call: TRBD1 (6 bases). Germline CDR1 is ENHRY and CDR2 is SYGVKD. CDR3 size: 18 residues. V was shortened by 0 bases and J by 5 bases, with 19 bases between the two germline ends. The DNA of the CDR3 is TGTGCCATCAGTGAGTCGCTGGCGGACAGAGAAAATACCGGGGAGCTGTTTTTT. This codes for CAISESLADRENTGELFF.

V gene TRBV28 combines with J gene TRBJ2-1, with 12 bases that match TRBD2. This CDR3 contains 18 residues. Per the germline V gene, CDR1 is MDHEN and CDR2 is SYDVKM. The V gene end was trimmed by 1 base and the J gene end by 0 bases; junction bases not matched to a gene: 4. The CDR3 loop is CASSLSLAGGSSYNEQFF. The CDR3 region has the DNA TGTGCCAGCAGTTTATCGCTAGCGGGAGGGTCCTCCTACAATGAGCAGTTCTTC.

The V gene is TRBV19, the J gene TRBJ2-1, with no clear D. Trimming removed 3 bases from V and 4 bases from J, with 4 bases in between. The CDR3 loop spans 12 amino acids. Germline lookup yields CDR1 LNHDA and CDR2 SQIVND (reference sequence). In DNA form, the CDR3 reads TGTGCCAGTAGTATTAGTTACAATGAGCAGTTCTTC. This encodes CASSISYNEQFF.

The chain is built from TRBV4-1 and TRBJ2-1, with TRBD1 matching 10 bases. V was pared by 5 bases and J by 6 bases, with 7 bases of the junction left unmatched. The CDR3 length is 15 residues. Looked up from germline, CDR1 is MGHRA and CDR2 is YSYEKL. CDR3 amino acids: CASSFRQGAGNEQFF. The CDR3 DNA reads TGCGCCAGCAGCTTCCGACAGGGGGCGGGCAATGAGCAGTTCTTC.

The V gene is TRBV5-6, the J gene TRBJ2-3, with 13 bases aligning to TRBD2. This CDR3 region has 17 residues. V shed 1 base and J 2 bases; nucleotides not matched to a gene: 4. Germline CDR1 reads SGHDT; CDR2 reads YYEEEE. CDR3 loop: CASSLRLAGGNTDTQYF. The CDR3 DNA follows: TGTGCCAGCAGCTTGCGACTAGCGGGAGGTAACACAGATACGCAGTATTTT.